This TCR beta chain was recorded in a study of blood T cell repertoires in COVID-19. Study as a whole: PBMCs, B-cell-depleted T cells, or T cells were the source of the cDNA or gDNA that made up the material.

Per the germline V gene, CDR1 is SGHTA and CDR2 is FQGNSA. The CDR3 consists of 19 residues. V lost 4 bases to trimming and J lost 0 bases; unmatched junction nucleotides: 12. Authors' processing steps: Estimation of nucleated cell counts relied on the amplification of reference gene primers. Assay used: immunoSEQ multiplex PCR; TCRdb lists only in-frame clones, some missing. V and J calls and clone size are as listed in that table; D and trimming were resolved from the DNA. The sample carries hundreds of thousands of clones, about 90% recorded once. Seattle enrolled patients during active infection and tracked them longitudinally.

The clonotype originates from a woman aged 25-40 years with COVID-19, enrolled during active disease. Sequenced sample: peripheral blood. The gene calls are TRBV7-2 and TRBJ2-6; 7 bases align to TRBD1. The CDR3 nucleotides are TGTGCCAGCAGCTCGACAGGGCCCCTTTCCTTCTCTGGGGCCAACGTCCTGACTTTC. Amino acids: CASSSTGPLSFSGANVLTF.